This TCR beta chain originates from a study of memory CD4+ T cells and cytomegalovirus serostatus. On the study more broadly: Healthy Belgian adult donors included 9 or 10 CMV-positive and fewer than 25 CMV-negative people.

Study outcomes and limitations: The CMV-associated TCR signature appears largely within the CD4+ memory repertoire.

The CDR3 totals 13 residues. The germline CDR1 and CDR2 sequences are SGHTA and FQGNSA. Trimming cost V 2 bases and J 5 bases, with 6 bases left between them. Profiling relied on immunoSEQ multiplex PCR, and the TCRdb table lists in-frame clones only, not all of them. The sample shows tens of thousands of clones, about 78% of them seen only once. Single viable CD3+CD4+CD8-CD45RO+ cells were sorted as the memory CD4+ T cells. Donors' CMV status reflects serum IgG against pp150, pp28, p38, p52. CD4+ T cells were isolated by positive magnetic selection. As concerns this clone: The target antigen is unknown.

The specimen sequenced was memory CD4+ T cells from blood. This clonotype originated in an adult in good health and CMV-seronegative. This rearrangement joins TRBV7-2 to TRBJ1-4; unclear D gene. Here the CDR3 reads CASSLTGNEKLFF. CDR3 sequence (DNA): TGTGCCAGCAGCTTAACTGGGAATGAAAAACTGTTTTTT.